This T cell receptor (beta chain) was identified during a study of relationships among human T cell subsets listed by TCRdb under 2010. A note on the overall study: Sequencing was performed on eight distinct blood T cell populations: pan T, CD8 cytotoxic, regulatory, Th1, Th2, naive plus transitional, activated and memory cells.

Memory T cells were selected as CD45RA-RO+ cells with anti-CD45RO beads from the CD45RA-negative fraction. Miltenyi superparamagnetic beads coated with subset-specific monoclonal antibodies were used for isolation of the T cell subsets. Every T cell population came from peripheral blood. Mononuclear cells were obtained from whole blood by Ficoll separation, and monocytes were then depleted with anti-CD14 microbeads. Isolated cell populations were immediately resuspended in RNAprotect reagent. Library prep was done by multiplex PCR. The sequencer was a 454 GS FLX. Semiquantitative ARM-PCR was used to amplify the TCR alpha and beta CDR3 regions from mRNA. ARM-PCR used tagged nested gene-specific primers, after which communal superprimers carried out exponential amplification. Before the second amplification round was performed on first-round PCR products, the nested primers were removed by exonuclease. Amplicons were sequenced on the 454 platform, which allows rapid sequencing of millions of DNA fragments without cloning bias. A read mappable to both V and J germline segments was defined as an effective read. The authors processed their data as follows. IRmap, which uses pyromap, a Smith-Waterman modification adapted to 454 sequencing errors, was used to assign reads to germline V, D and J segments. D-beta assignments were filtered with cutoffs set at the 99th percentile of alignment scores obtained from simulated random sequences. CDR3 was defined as the amino acids lying between the conserved V-segment Y[YFLI]C motif and the J-segment [FW]GXGT motif. Repertoire diversity was estimated with a compound Poisson process model previously applied to large-scale EST data. A procedure for detecting cross-contamination was used to argue that sample contamination was not the source of the shared CDR3s. Using fastp at Q25 and MiXCR, TCRdb reprocessed the public reads and kept productive beta chains. CDR3 protein sequences are deduplicated, and each keeps its most common genes and DNA. The V and J calls shown here were made by TCRdb, not taken from the authors' results. The sample table records over 8,000 distinct CDR3 sequences; around 57% of these occur just once. 5% to 6.5% of the sample rests with the top ten.

Compared with germline, V lacks 5 bases and J lacks 4 bases; bases without a gene match: 8. CDR1 and CDR2 (MDHEN, SYDVKM) derive from the germline V gene. The CDR3 numbers 14 residues from cysteine through phenylalanine. Kept here is only the CDR3 DNA, which spans 42 bases and is read in frame from base 1. What the study reported, not specific to this receptor: A CD4+CD8+ double-positive population could not be excluded by the bead-based sorting. The substantial sharing of CDR3s among Th1, Th2 and regulatory T cells was interpreted as suggesting that cell fate choices are stochastic. No statistically significant differences in V, D and J usage, CDR3 length or N-nucleotide additions were observed among the seven subsets. While more than 50% of CD8+ cytotoxic sequences came from clones with more than 100 reads, the regulatory and Th2 subsets had few clones of that kind.

On this clonotype: Its antigen is not yet known. Base qualities are not recorded, but no much larger clone differs from it by a single base.

The V and J genes are TRBV28 and TRBJ2-7, with 7 middle bases fitting TRBD1. This sequence was found in a man in his forties in good health. Sequenced: memory T cells sorted from blood. The sample's cell subset or site label, in plain terms: CD45RA-RO+ memory T cells. The nucleotides are TGTGCCAGCAGTCCGACAGGGAAGAAGTACGAGCAGTACTTC. The encoded protein is CASSPTGKKYEQYF.